The clone carrying this TCR beta chain was detected ten times or more. The data originate from a study of shared clonotypes between healthy human individuals. The CDR3 length is 11 residues. The ends were cut back, 8 bases at V and 3 bases at J, with 7 bases in the middle. Germline CDR1 and CDR2: MNHNY and SVGAGI (reference sequence). Clones were read by immunoSEQ multiplex PCR, and TCRdb kept only the in-frame ones, dropping some. The sample comprises about 490,000 clones, roughly 80% of which are singletons, and about 11% rests with the top ten. This clonotype was sampled from a woman in her 40s in good health. Some clones in this sample may be carry-over from other donors' samples. Sequencing input: PBMCs. The V and J genes are TRBV6-6 and TRBJ1-1; D may be TRBD1 (5 bases). The CDR3 DNA reads as TGTGCCAGCCGGGGGGACACTGAAGCTTTCTTT. It specifies CASRGDTEAFF.